This TCR beta chain appears in the sequencing data of a study of radiation and T cells in renal cell carcinoma. After removal of 3 bases from V and 6 bases from J, the junction contained 9 bases not matched to a gene. Germline CDR1 is KGHSH and CDR2 is LQKENI. The CDR3 sequence is 15 residues long. Libraries were prepared by immunoSEQ multiplex PCR; TCRdb keeps only in-frame clonotypes and omits some of them. The data show about 43,000 clones, about 84% seen once. Time point described: blood 4 weeks post-SBRT, at nephrectomy. As for treatment: 15 Gy SBRT to primary tumor, nephrectomy 4 weeks later. The tumor was a clear cell renal cell carcinoma.

The TCR originated in a woman in her 70s with renal cell carcinoma. This chain uses TRBV18 with TRBJ2-7; 9 nucleotides match TRBD1. This material consisted of blood, taken from a patient whose treatment included radiotherapy and nephrectomy. CDR3 sequence: CASSPLQDRGSEQYF. In nucleotides, the CDR3 is TGTGCCAGCTCACCCCTCCAGGACAGGGGTAGCGAGCAGTACTTC.